This entry lists 25 T cell receptor beta chains sequenced from one sample in a study of blood T cell repertoires in COVID-19. The table came from immunoSEQ multiplex PCR; TCRdb's copy has only in-frame clones and leaves some out. The table includes roughly 190,000 clones, roughly 87% detected once. Sequencing was done on a sample of peripheral blood. These receptor sequences come from a woman in her sixties or seventies with COVID-19, enrolled during active disease.

V usage is TRBV3-1 (or the pseudogene TRBV3-2) and J usage is TRBJ1-1, with a weak D call TRBD1 (6 bases). This CDR3 is 12 amino acids long. Germline lookup yields CDR1 LGHDT and CDR2 YNNKEL (reference sequence). With 4 bases removed from V and 11 bases from J, the gap between germline ends came to 14 bases. CDR3 protein: CASSPTGREAFF. In DNA form, the CDR3 reads TGTGCCAGCAGCCCCACAGGGAGGGAGGCTTTCTTT.

The chain joins TRBV27 to TRBJ1-2, with 8 bases identical to TRBD1. CDR3 length: 14 amino acids. The germline V gene has CDR1 MNHEY and CDR2 SMNVEV (reference sequence). V lost 4 bases and J lost 8; bases outside the gene matches: 9. The CDR3 spells CASSSRGRGHGYTF. DNA of the CDR3: TGTGCCAGCAGTTCCCGTGGCAGGGGGCACGGCTACACCTTC.

This clone appeared a few times. This rearrangement joins TRBV15 to TRBJ2-1; 13 bases map to TRBD2. J lost 7 bases, V lost 0 bases, and 6 bases had no gene match. The CDR3 has 17 residues. The germline V gene has CDR1 LNHNV and CDR2 YYDKDF (reference sequence). The CDR3 protein is CATSRERGLAGVNEQFF. As DNA, the CDR3 is TGTGCCACCAGCAGAGAACGAGGACTAGCGGGAGTAAATGAGCAGTTCTTC.

The chain combines TRBV19 with TRBJ1-5; TRBD1 is a possible D gene (5 bases). V lost 3 bases to trimming and J lost 4 bases, with 10 bases between them. Germline V lookup: CDR1 LNHDA, CDR2 SQIVND (reference sequence). The CDR3 sequence is 14 residues long. CDR3 sequence: CASSIGGYNQPQHF. The CDR3 DNA reads as TGTGCCAGTAGTATTGGGGGGTATAATCAGCCCCAGCATTTT.

The CDR3 loop is CASSPKRDGTDTQYF. The CDR3 region has the DNA TGTGCCAGCAGCCCCAAGCGGGACGGGACAGATACGCAGTATTTT. This chain joins TRBV9 and TRBJ2-3; TRBD2 aligns across 7 bases. The CDR3 covers 15 residues. Germline lookup yields CDR1 SGDLS and CDR2 YYNGEE. The junction had 8 bases not matched to a gene; V was cut back by 4 bases and J by 3 bases. Supplemented by reference TRBV9 and TRBJ2-3, the full variable domain reads DSGVTQTPKHLITATGQRVTLRCSPRSGDLSVYWYQQSLDQGLQFLIQYYNGEERAKGNILERFSAQQFPDLHSELNLSSLELGDSALYFCASSPKRDGTDTQYFGPGTRLTVL.

The rearrangement uses TRBV7-2 and TRBJ2-3; D is possibly TRBD2 (6 bases). V lost 1 base and J 4 bases, leaving 9 bases between the germline ends. The CDR3 is made up of 14 amino acids. CDR1 is SGHTA, CDR2 FQGNSA, per germline. CDR3 amino acids: CASSLVSGPDTQYF. The DNA of the CDR3 is TGTGCCAGCAGCTTAGTCAGCGGGCCAGATACGCAGTATTTT. Filled out from reference TRBV7-2 and TRBJ2-3, the complete variable domain reads GAGVSQSPSNKVTEKGKDVELRCDPISGHTALYWYRQSLGQGLEFLIYFQGNSAPDKSGLPSDRFSAERTGGSVSTLTIQRTQQEDSAVYLCASSLVSGPDTQYFGPGTRLTVL.

Only one count was recorded for this clone. This chain links TRBV9 with TRBJ1-1; TRBD1 aligns across 7 bases. Germline-derived CDR1 and CDR2 are SGDLS and YYNGEE. There are 13 residues in the CDR3. The ends lost 4 bases at V and 7 bases at J; junction bases unmatched: 7. The chain's CDR3 is CASSLTPGGEAFF. In DNA form, the CDR3 reads TGTGCCAGCAGCCTGACCCCAGGGGGTGAAGCTTTCTTT. Together with reference TRBV9 and TRBJ1-1, the CDR3 gives the full variable domain: DSGVTQTPKHLITATGQRVTLRCSPRSGDLSVYWYQQSLDQGLQFLIQYYNGEERAKGNILERFSAQQFPDLHSELNLSSLELGDSALYFCASSLTPGGEAFFGQGTRLTVV.

A few counts support this clone. The chain links TRBV5-1 to TRBJ2-2, with a tentative D call TRBD2 (5 bases). The V end lost 5 bases, the J end lost 2 bases, and 13 bases lay between the germline ends. Germline CDR1 reads SGHRS; CDR2 reads YFSETQ. This CDR3 region has 15 residues. The CDR3 is CASSPVGVNTGELFF. The CDR3 DNA reads TGCGCCAGCAGTCCCGTCGGGGTTAACACCGGGGAGCTGTTTTTT.

V and J are TRBV19 and TRBJ1-2; tentative D call: TRBD1 (6 bases). With 8 bases removed from V and 8 bases from J, the gap between germline ends came to 18 bases. The CDR3 consists of 13 residues. CDR1 and CDR2 (germline): LNHDA, SQIVND (reference sequence). This CDR3 is CASYGQGTRGYTF. CDR3 nucleotides: TGTGCCAGTTATGGCCAGGGGACGCGGGGCTACACCTTC.

The gene calls are TRBV9 and TRBJ2-1; possibly TRBD1 for D (5 bases). This CDR3 is built from 15 residues. Trimming removed 0 bases from V and 6 bases from J, with 13 bases in between. Looked up from germline, CDR1 is SGDLS and CDR2 is YYNGEE. CDR3: CASSVVGTGFNEQFF. In DNA, the CDR3 is TGTGCCAGCAGCGTAGTTGGAACAGGCTTCAATGAGCAGTTCTTC.

The CDR3 region has the DNA TGTGCCACCAGCAGAGATGTGAGGAAACAGGAAGGTGGCTACACCTTC. Its translation is CATSRDVRKQEGGYTF. This chain uses TRBV15 with TRBJ1-2; tentatively, D is TRBD1 (5 bases). There are 16 residues in the CDR3. Trimming left V 0 bases short and J 7 bases short, with 18 bases between. Germline V lookup: CDR1 LNHNV, CDR2 YYDKDF (reference sequence). The whole variable domain, filled in from reference TRBV15 and TRBJ1-2, reads DAMVIQNPRYQVTQFGKPVTLSCSQTLNHNVMYWYQQKSSQAPKLLFHYYDKDFNNEADTPDNFQSRRPNTSFCFLDIRSPGLGDTAMYLCATSRDVRKQEGGYTFGSGTRLTVV.

The chain recombines TRBV24-1 with TRBJ2-3, with TRBD1 matching over 9 bases. Trimming took 5 bases from V and 3 from J; bases not matched to a gene: 5. The CDR3 covers 15 residues. CDR1 is KGHDR, CDR2 SFDVKD, per germline. CDR3 protein: CATSGGTGWTDTQYF. In DNA, the CDR3 is TGTGCCACCAGTGGAGGGACAGGGTGGACAGATACGCAGTATTTT.

CDR3 loop: CASSLVLSGGANTGELFF. The CDR3 bases are TGTGCCAGCAGCTTAGTGCTATCCGGGGGTGCGAACACCGGGGAGCTGTTTTTT. The rearrangement joins TRBV11-3 to TRBJ2-2, with D possibly matching TRBD2 (6 bases). This CDR3 has 18 amino acids. V lost 1 base, J lost 0 bases, and 15 bases lay in between. Looked up from germline, CDR1 is SGHNT and CDR2 is YENEEA.

The chain uses TRBV27 and TRBJ2-1, with TRBD1 matching 7 bases. The V segment lost 3 bases and the J segment 0 bases; nucleotides outside the gene matches: 8. Germline V gene lookup returns CDR1 MNHEY and CDR2 SMNVEV (reference sequence). The CDR3 length is 17 residues. CDR3 coding DNA: TGTGCCAGCAGTTTTGGGCAGGGGGAGAGCTCCTACAATGAGCAGTTCTTC. Translation gives CASSFGQGESSYNEQFF.

The chain links TRBV7-9 to TRBJ2-1; D possibly corresponds to TRBD1 (7 bases). V dropped 2 bases and J dropped 8 bases, with 13 bases sitting between them. The CDR3 is made up of 14 amino acids. Germline V lookup: CDR1 SEHNR, CDR2 FQNEAQ (reference sequence). The CDR3 coding sequence is TGTGCCAGCAGCTTAATGGAGGGGGCGTATGAGCAGTTCTTC. This encodes CASSLMEGAYEQFF.

The V call is TRBV6-5, the J call TRBJ1-5, with D tentatively TRBD1 (6 bases). CDR1 and CDR2 (germline): MNHEY, SVGAGI. This CDR3 contains 14 residues. Trimming took off 6 bases at V and 7 bases at J, with 16 bases between the two ends. In DNA form, the CDR3 reads TGTGCCAGCAGCCCAGACAGGTTTGAACAGCCCCAGCATTTT. It is translated as CASSPDRFEQPQHF.

The chain couples TRBV15 to TRBJ2-3, with 8 bases aligning to TRBD2. V was pared by 5 bases and J by 1 base, with 5 bases of the junction left unmatched. Germline values: CDR1 LNHNV, CDR2 YYDKDF (reference sequence). The CDR3 sequence is 15 residues long. CDR3 bases: TGTGCCACCAGCCCCGGGGGGGGAGGCACAGATACGCAGTATTTT. Translating gives CATSPGGGGTDTQYF.

The CDR3 DNA sequence: TGTGCCAGCAGCTTGGTTAGGAACACTGAAGCTTTCTTT. As protein: CASSLVRNTEAFF. The chain is built from TRBV5-5 and TRBJ1-1; D uncertain. Trimming took 0 bases from V and 1 from J, leaving 4 bases between them. CDR3 size: 13 residues. The V gene's germline CDR1 is SGHKS and CDR2 YYEKEE (reference sequence).

The chain joins TRBV27 to TRBJ1-4; 10 positions match TRBD1. Germline V CDR1 and CDR2: MNHEY, SMNVEV (reference sequence). V shed 3 bases, J shed 8 bases, and the junction held 6 bases outside the gene matches. The CDR3 spans 15 residues. The chain's CDR3 is CASSLAGQGNEKLFF. DNA for the CDR3: TGTGCCAGCAGTTTGGCGGGACAGGGGAACGAAAAACTGTTTTTT.

The rearrangement joins TRBV18 to TRBJ2-2; D gene ambiguous. CDR3 length equals 13 residues. Trimming left V 2 bases short and J 6 bases short, with 7 bases between. The germline V gene encodes CDR1 KGHSH and CDR2 LQKENI. In DNA, the CDR3 is TGTGCCAGCTCACCAATTGAGGCCGGGGAGCTGTTTTTT. Its translation is CASSPIEAGELFF.

The rearrangement uses TRBV3-1 (or the pseudogene TRBV3-2) and TRBJ2-5, with 9 positions matching TRBD1. The CDR3 runs to 16 residues. Trimming removed 3 bases from V and 4 bases from J; junction bases left unmatched: 9. Germline values: CDR1 LGHDT, CDR2 YNNKEL (reference sequence). As DNA, the CDR3 is TGTGCCAGCAGCCATGATAAGGACAGGGGCGGAGAGACCCAGTACTTC. Residues: CASSHDKDRGGETQYF.

This clone has only a few counts. This CDR3 is CASSVGGQGNEKLFF. The CDR3 DNA sequence: TGTGCCAGCAGCGTAGGGGGACAGGGGAATGAAAAACTGTTTTTT. The chain has TRBV9 and TRBJ1-4; 10 bases align to TRBD1. With 0 bases clipped from V and 5 bases from J, the junction kept 1 base outside the gene matches. Germline V gene data show CDR1 as SGDLS and CDR2 as YYNGEE. The CDR3 consists of 15 residues.

The rearrangement joins TRBV4-3 to TRBJ1-2; D is ambiguous. The CDR3 sequence is 14 residues long. Germline assignment: CDR1 LGHNA and CDR2 YSLEER. The V end was cut by 7 bases, the J end by 2 bases, with 14 bases between. Here the CDR3 reads CASNPGLGNYGYTF. In nucleotides, the CDR3 is TGCGCCAGCAACCCTGGACTAGGGAACTATGGCTACACCTTC.

The chain is built from TRBV3-1 (or the pseudogene TRBV3-2) and TRBJ2-1; no reliable D call. Germline V gene data show CDR1 as LGHDT and CDR2 as YNNKEL (reference sequence). The V gene lost 3 bases and the J gene lost 3 bases, with 6 bases spanning the gap. The CDR3 consists of 13 residues. CDR3 residues: CASSQASYNEQFF. CDR3 coding DNA: TGTGCCAGCAGCCAGGCTAGCTACAATGAGCAGTTCTTC.

The V gene is TRBV24-1, the J gene TRBJ2-3; 7 bases align to TRBD2. Germline V gene sequence: CDR1 KGHDR, CDR2 SFDVKD. With V trimmed by 0 bases and J by 0 bases, 5 bases remained unmatched. The CDR3 is 17 amino acids. The CDR3 DNA reads TGTGCCACCAGTGATTTGAAGCGGGGAACTAGCACAGATACGCAGTATTTT. It translates to CATSDLKRGTSTDTQYF.